The next 20 T cell receptor beta chains were all read from a single sample in a study of blood T cell repertoires in COVID-19. Method: immunoSEQ multiplex PCR; TCRdb's copy keeps in-frame clones and lacks some. The sample holds approximately 100,000 clones, 85% to 95% seen once. The sequencing input was peripheral blood. Receptor source: a man aged 50 to 60 with active COVID-19.

The table lists this clone with a few counts. The chain joins TRBV28 to TRBJ2-7; 9 bases line up with TRBD1. The length of the CDR3 is 16 residues. CDR1 is MDHEN and CDR2 is SYDVKM in the germline V gene. V lost 5 bases to trimming and J lost 2 bases; unmatched junction nucleotides: 10. CDR3 loop: CASSVSQGAVTYEQYF. The CDR3 DNA reads as TGTGCCAGCAGTGTCTCACAGGGGGCTGTAACCTACGAGCAGTACTTC.

This chain uses TRBV10-1 with TRBJ2-1; 10 bases fit TRBD1. The CDR3 is 15 residues long. In germline, CDR1 is WNHNN, CDR2 SYGVQD (reference sequence). V lost 3 bases and J lost 7; bases outside the gene matches: 6. In DNA, the CDR3 is TGCGCCAGCAGTGACCCGGGACAGGGGTGGAATGAGCAGTTCTTC. Its protein product is CASSDPGQGWNEQFF.

The V gene is TRBV7-8, the J gene TRBJ2-3, with TRBD2 matching 9 bases. The junction had 12 bases not matched to a gene; V was cut back by 5 bases and J by 0 bases. The germline CDR1 and CDR2 sequences are SGHVS and FQNEAQ. The length of the CDR3 is 18 residues. CDR3: CASSLDYSGRSSTDTQYF. In DNA, the CDR3 is TGTGCCAGCAGCCTGGACTACAGCGGGAGGTCTAGCACAGATACGCAGTATTTT.

The CDR3 loop is CASSRQGSSYEQYF. In nucleotides, the CDR3 is TGTGCCAGCAGCCGCCAGGGAAGCTCCTACGAGCAGTACTTC. V and J are TRBV5-4 and TRBJ2-7; tentative D call: TRBD1 (5 bases). This CDR3 comprises 14 residues. Germline CDR1 reads SGHNT; CDR2 reads YYREEE (reference sequence). V was shortened by 4 bases and J by 0 bases, with 11 bases between the two germline ends.

This chain uses TRBV4-1 with TRBJ2-2, with 7 bases fitting TRBD2. This CDR3 is 16 amino acids long. The ends lost 0 bases at V and 7 bases at J; junction bases unmatched: 8. The germline CDR1 and CDR2 sequences are MGHRA and YSYEKL. The CDR3 sequence: CASSQDPSGFGGELFF. In nucleotides, the CDR3 is TGCGCCAGCAGCCAAGATCCTAGCGGTTTCGGCGGGGAGCTGTTTTTT.

The V call is TRBV27, the J call TRBJ2-1, with 7 bases matching TRBD2. The CDR3 spans 18 residues. Germline-derived CDR1 and CDR2 are MNHEY and SMNVEV (reference sequence). The V and J ends lost 5 bases and 8 bases, in that order; junction bases with no gene match: 21. The DNA of the CDR3 is TGTGCCAGCAGTCCTGGATGGGCGGGAGAAGTGGGTCCTGATGAGCAGTTCTTC. Amino acid sequence: CASSPGWAGEVGPDEQFF.

The chain combines TRBV27 with TRBJ2-1, with TRBD2 identical over 12 bases. Unmatched junction bases numbered 6, after V lost 0 bases and J lost 6 bases. The CDR3 sequence is 17 residues long. CDR1 is MNHEY, CDR2 SMNVEV, per germline (reference sequence). The CDR3 DNA reads TGTGCCAGCAGTTTATCGGCTAGCGGGAGGGCCGGCAATGAGCAGTTCTTC. Encoded protein: CASSLSASGRAGNEQFF.

The chain has TRBV2 and TRBJ1-4; 10 positions agree with TRBD1. CDR1 and CDR2 from the germline V gene are SNHLY and FYNNEI. The CDR3 runs to 14 residues. J gave up 7 bases and V 6 bases, and 5 bases lay outside the gene matches. DNA for the CDR3: TGTGCCAGCAGGCCCGGGACAGGGGCTGAAAAACTGTTTTTT. It is translated as CASRPGTGAEKLFF.

The chain recombines TRBV18 with TRBJ1-1; D gene ambiguous. Germline CDR1 is KGHSH and CDR2 is LQKENI. The CDR3 is made up of 13 amino acids. Trimming took 5 bases from V and 0 from J, leaving 7 bases between them. In DNA form, the CDR3 reads TGTGCCAGCTCATACAAGATGAACACTGAAGCTTTCTTT. It specifies CASSYKMNTEAFF. The whole variable domain, filled in from reference TRBV18 and TRBJ1-1, reads NAGVMQNPRHLVRRRGQEARLRCSPMKGHSHVYWYRQLPEEGLKFMVYLQKENIIDESGMPKERFSAEFPKEGPSILRIQQVVRGDSAAYFCASSYKMNTEAFFGQGTRLTVV.

This clone came up once. The chain employs TRBV6-1 and TRBJ2-3, with 7 bases lining up with TRBD2. Germline lookup yields CDR1 MNHNS and CDR2 SASEGT. The CDR3 contains 18 residues. V shed 1 base and J 3 bases; nucleotides not matched to a gene: 13. The CDR3 here is CASSEVQGGFVKTDTQYF. The CDR3 DNA reads TGTGCCAGCAGTGAAGTCCAGGGAGGGTTTGTAAAAACAGATACGCAGTATTTT.

This chain connects TRBV4-1 to TRBJ2-7, with 7 bases matching TRBD1. V was pared by 0 bases and J by 7 bases, with 6 bases of the junction left unmatched. The CDR3 is 14 residues long. Germline V gene lookup returns CDR1 MGHRA and CDR2 YSYEKL. The CDR3 loop reads CASSQEQGSKEQYF. CDR3 sequence (DNA): TGCGCCAGCAGCCAAGAACAGGGGAGTAAAGAGCAGTACTTC.

The chain is built from TRBV18 and TRBJ2-5; 8 bases map to TRBD1. The V segment lost 4 bases and the J segment 6 bases; nucleotides outside the gene matches: 4. The CDR3 has 13 residues. Germline V lookup: CDR1 KGHSH, CDR2 LQKENI. The DNA of the CDR3 is TGTGCCAGCTCACAGGACAGGGTGCAGACCCAGTACTTC. Protein sequence: CASSQDRVQTQYF. The entire variable domain, with the rest obtained from reference TRBV18 and TRBJ2-5, is as follows: NAGVMQNPRHLVRRRGQEARLRCSPMKGHSHVYWYRQLPEEGLKFMVYLQKENIIDESGMPKERFSAEFPKEGPSILRIQQVVRGDSAAYFCASSQDRVQTQYFGPGTRLLVL.

The count of this clone is one. The chain uses TRBV2 and TRBJ1-1; the D gene is possibly TRBD1 (5 bases). Germline V lookup: CDR1 SNHLY, CDR2 FYNNEI. Trimming removed 4 bases from V and 11 bases from J, with 11 bases in between. This CDR3 is built from 11 residues. This chain's CDR3 is CASSVRVGAFF. The CDR3, as DNA: TGTGCCAGCAGTGTCAGGGTCGGGGCTTTCTTT.

The J gene is TRBJ2-3, the V gene TRBV24-1; D is perhaps TRBD1 (6 bases). This CDR3 is built from 13 residues. Per germline, CDR1 KGHDR and CDR2 SFDVKD. V lost 6 bases, J lost 10 bases, and 16 bases lay in between. The CDR3 nucleotides are TGTGCCACCAGTACCGTTCTTGGGGGCCCGCAGTATTTT. It translates to CATSTVLGGPQYF.

V gene TRBV5-6 combines with J gene TRBJ1-1; weak D call: TRBD1 (5 bases). V lost 7 bases to trimming and J lost 0 bases, with 10 bases between them. The CDR3 has 13 residues. CDR1 and CDR2 from the germline V gene are SGHDT and YYEEEE. Written as DNA, the CDR3 is TGTGCCAGCGGAGGGGAGATGAACACTGAAGCTTTCTTT. Translation gives CASGGEMNTEAFF.

The V and J genes are TRBV29-1 and TRBJ2-2; D is unclear. V lost 5 bases to trimming and J lost 6 bases, with 7 bases between them. CDR1 is SQVTM, CDR2 ANQGSEA, per germline. The CDR3 loop spans 11 amino acids. The CDR3 nucleotides read TGCAGCGTTATTATTGCCGGGGAGCTGTTTTTT. Protein product: CSVIIAGELFF.

The chain couples TRBV7-9 to TRBJ2-1; D possibly corresponds to TRBD1 (6 bases). Trimming pared 3 bases from V and 0 bases from J, leaving 12 bases between. Germline V gives CDR1 SEHNR, CDR2 FQNEAQ (reference sequence). CDR3 size: 16 residues. This CDR3 is CASSLRGSSSYNEQFF. Here the CDR3 DNA reads TGTGCCAGCAGCTTGAGGGGGTCTAGCTCCTACAATGAGCAGTTCTTC.

The chain recombines TRBV2 with TRBJ2-5, with a tentative D call TRBD2 (6 bases). The CDR3 extends over 15 amino acids. Trimming removed 8 bases from V and 5 bases from J, with 21 bases in between. CDR1 SNHLY and CDR2 FYNNEI come from the germline V gene. Here the CDR3 DNA reads TGTGCCAGCGGGGAGGTTGGAGGGCCGGGGGAGACCCAGTACTTC. Translated: CASGEVGGPGETQYF.

The table lists this clone with a count of one. The DNA for the CDR3 is TGTGCCACCAGTGATGTTAACACAGATACGCAGTATTTT. Translated, it gives CATSDVNTDTQYF. The rearrangement joins TRBV24-1 to TRBJ2-3; D gene unclear. Between the trimmed V and J ends, which lost 3 bases and 2 bases, there was a span of 5 bases. CDR3 size: 13 residues. CDR1 is KGHDR and CDR2 is SFDVKD in the germline V gene.

The rearrangement joins TRBV27 to TRBJ1-1, with a tentative D call TRBD1 (6 bases). The germline V and J ends were trimmed by 3 bases and 0 bases, with 14 bases remaining between them. The CDR3 totals 16 residues. Germline V gives CDR1 MNHEY, CDR2 SMNVEV (reference sequence). This CDR3 reads CASSLNQGRMNTEAFF. The CDR3, as DNA: TGTGCCAGCAGTTTGAATCAGGGGCGCATGAACACTGAAGCTTTCTTT.